The 22 T cell receptor beta chains listed next were all sequenced from one sample in a study of blood T cell repertoires in COVID-19. Clones were read by immunoSEQ multiplex PCR, and TCRdb kept only the in-frame ones, dropping some. The repertoire holds roughly 100,000 clones, with 70% to 80% as singletons. The sample was peripheral blood. These receptors all come from a human donor with acute or convalescent COVID-19. The donor label of this sample is uncertain.

The chain has TRBV4-2 and TRBJ1-1; TRBD1 agrees at 7 bases. Germline values: CDR1 LGHNA, CDR2 YNFKEQ. After removal of 3 bases from V and 1 base from J, the junction contained 11 bases not matched to a gene. There are 17 residues in the CDR3. In DNA form, the CDR3 reads TGTGCCAGCAGCCAGGCCTACAGGGGCGCGAGGAACACTGAAGCTTTCTTT. It translates to CASSQAYRGARNTEAFF.

The J gene is TRBJ1-2, the V gene TRBV6-1, with 7 bases that match TRBD1. CDR3 size: 16 residues. The V gene end was trimmed by 2 bases and the J gene end by 3 bases; junction bases not matched to a gene: 9. The germline gives CDR1 MNHNS, CDR2 SASEGT. As DNA, the CDR3 is TGTGCCAGCAGTGAATCTGACAGGGACCTTGACTATGGCTACACCTTC. This translates into CASSESDRDLDYGYTF.

The CDR3 is CASSRKGQPTNEKLFF. CDR3 sequence (DNA): TGTGCCAGTAGCCGAAAGGGACAGCCAACTAATGAAAAACTGTTTTTT. This chain links TRBV19 with TRBJ1-4, with 7 bases lining up with TRBD1. The CDR3 runs 16 residues. V dropped 6 bases and J dropped 0; count of bases not matched to a gene: 7. Germline CDR1 LNHDA, CDR2 SQIVND (reference sequence).

This clone was found once. The chain recombines TRBV6-5 with TRBJ2-7; TRBD1 is a possible D gene (5 bases). Trimming took off 5 bases at V and 6 bases at J, with 11 bases between the two ends. The CDR3 has 12 residues. CDR1 is MNHEY, CDR2 SVGAGI, per germline. CDR3 DNA sequence: TGTGCCAGCAGTCCAACAGGCACCGAGCAGTACGTC. Translating it yields CASSPTGTEQYV.

Comment on this clone: Different DNA sequences within this sample yield the same CDR3. V is TRBV6-5 and J is TRBJ1-2, with D unresolved. The ends were cut back, 2 bases at V and 5 bases at J, with 9 bases in the middle. The CDR3 contains 13 residues. Germline loops: CDR1 MNHEY, CDR2 SVGAGI. The CDR3: CASSYQSGYGYTF. The DNA of the CDR3 is TGTGCCAGCAGTTACCAGTCGGGATATGGCTACACCTTC.

V usage is TRBV4-2 and J usage is TRBJ1-2; possible D gene TRBD1, 6 bases. The V gene's germline CDR1 is LGHNA and CDR2 YNFKEQ. Deletions cut 8 bases from V and 7 bases from J, with 26 bases between. The CDR3 contains 16 residues. The CDR3 nucleotides read TGTGCCAGCCGTTCAGGACAGCTGGGAACTGCGGGTGGCTACACCTTC. Protein sequence: CASRSGQLGTAGGYTF.

CDR3: CASSIRGTGHETQYF. The CDR3 coding sequence is TGTGCCAGTAGTATAAGAGGGACAGGGCACGAGACCCAGTACTTC. This chain connects TRBV19 to TRBJ2-5; 9 nucleotides agree with TRBD1. Germline V gives CDR1 LNHDA, CDR2 SQIVND (reference sequence). The trim removed 2 bases at V and 5 bases at J, leaving 6 bases unmatched. CDR3 length: 15 residues.

The genes are TRBV5-4 and TRBJ2-3, with TRBD2 matching over 8 bases. The V gene end was trimmed by 0 bases and the J gene end by 2 bases; junction bases not matched to a gene: 5. The CDR3 loop spans 16 amino acids. The germline gives CDR1 SGHNT, CDR2 YYREEE (reference sequence). The CDR3: CASSLAGGGNTDTQYF. The CDR3 DNA reads as TGTGCCAGCAGCTTGGCGGGGGGGGGAAACACAGATACGCAGTATTTT.

This clone appeared a single time. As DNA, the CDR3 is TGCACCAGCAGCCACGGGACAGGGGAAGCCAAAAACATTCAGTACTTC. It yields the protein CTSSHGTGEAKNIQYF. This chain connects TRBV1 to TRBJ2-4; TRBD1 is taken as the D call from the table, unchecked against the DNA. TRBV1 is marked as a pseudogene. This CDR3 has 16 amino acids.

This rearrangement joins TRBV7-8 to TRBJ1-6; D uncertain. The CDR3 has 18 amino acids. CDR1 and CDR2 from the germline V gene are SGHVS and FQNEAQ. V lost 3 bases to trimming and J lost 6 bases, with 21 bases between them. DNA of the CDR3: TGTGCCAGCAGCTTGGGGTCCCCACAGTCAAGCGGTAATTCACCCCTCCACTTT. Translation: CASSLGSPQSSGNSPLHF.

This clone has at least ten counts. The CDR3 here is CASTRLAEFF. The CDR3 DNA sequence: TGTGCCAGCACCCGACTAGCGGAGTTCTTC. This chain links TRBV2 with TRBJ2-1, with 9 positions matching TRBD2. The CDR3 runs to 10 residues. The J segment lost 14 bases and the V segment lost 7 bases, leaving 3 bases of the junction unmatched. CDR1 is SNHLY and CDR2 is FYNNEI in the germline V gene.

This clone was counted only a few times. The chain joins TRBV14 to TRBJ1-2; D call uncertain. Germline CDR1 and CDR2: SGHDN and FVKESK. V lost 1 base and J 1 base, leaving 7 bases between the germline ends. The CDR3 length is 14 residues. CDR3 protein: CASSQVLFNYGYTF. CDR3 in DNA: TGTGCCAGCAGCCAAGTCTTGTTTAACTATGGCTACACCTTC.

V and J are TRBV20-1 and TRBJ2-2; D not certain. Germline loops: CDR1 DFQATT, CDR2 SNEGSKA (reference sequence). The CDR3 sequence is 11 residues long. Trimming removed 6 bases from V and 4 bases from J, with 6 bases in between. This CDR3 reads CSATRTGELFF. CDR3 in DNA: TGCAGTGCCACACGCACCGGGGAGCTGTTTTTT.

This rearrangement joins TRBV24-1 to TRBJ2-7; 9 bases agree with TRBD1. The CDR3 length is 20 residues. Germline V CDR1 and CDR2: KGHDR, SFDVKD. The trim removed 2 bases at V and 7 bases at J, leaving 23 bases unmatched. CDR3 loop: CATSDSGGQPGTGWPGEQYF. CDR3 sequence (DNA): TGTGCCACCAGTGATTCAGGGGGCCAACCCGGGACAGGGTGGCCTGGAGAGCAGTACTTC.

This clone was seen a handful of times. This rearrangement joins TRBV5-8 to TRBJ1-2, with TRBD1 matching over 9 bases. This CDR3 comprises 14 residues. The germline CDR1 and CDR2 sequences are SGHTS and YDEGEE. V was clipped by 6 bases and J by 4 bases; unmatched bases: 7. Written as DNA, the CDR3 is TGTGCCAGCACTAAGACAGGGGGACTCTATGGCTACACCTTC. Its protein is CASTKTGGLYGYTF.

This chain links TRBV29-1 with TRBJ2-3; D unclear. The CDR3 runs 11 residues. The germline V gene has CDR1 SQVTM and CDR2 ANQGSEA. V was clipped by 8 bases and J by 4 bases, with 10 bases between them. The CDR3 region has the DNA TGCAGCTTCTCGTTTTCAGATACGCAGTATTTT. Translation gives CSFSFSDTQYF.

The chain links TRBV19 to TRBJ1-6, with 9 bases aligning to TRBD1. The V segment lost 5 bases and the J segment 8 bases; nucleotides outside the gene matches: 10. CDR3 length equals 16 residues. In germline, CDR1 is LNHDA, CDR2 SQIVND (reference sequence). CDR3 in DNA: TGTGCCAGTAGTTTGGGGACAGGGTTGTCTTATTCACCCCTCCACTTT. It codes for CASSLGTGLSYSPLHF.

The chain carries TRBV9 and TRBJ2-2; perhaps TRBD1 as D (5 bases). Germline V gene sequence: CDR1 SGDLS, CDR2 YYNGEE. V gave up 0 bases and J gave up 7 bases, with 13 bases separating them. The CDR3 length is 15 residues. The CDR3 coding sequence is TGTGCCAGCAGCGTAGATCATCAACAGGACGGGGAGCTGTTTTTT. It translates to CASSVDHQQDGELFF. The full variable domain, rest sourced from reference TRBV9 and TRBJ2-2, is DSGVTQTPKHLITATGQRVTLRCSPRSGDLSVYWYQQSLDQGLQFLIQYYNGEERAKGNILERFSAQQFPDLHSELNLSSLELGDSALYFCASSVDHQQDGELFFGEGSRLTVL.

The V call is TRBV7-2, the J call TRBJ2-3, with TRBD2 as a possible D gene (6 bases). Trimming removed 5 bases at V and 4 bases at J, with 13 bases between. This CDR3 has 14 amino acids. Germline assignment: CDR1 SGHTA and CDR2 FQGNSA. The CDR3 loop is CASSRAGRADTQYF. The CDR3 DNA reads TGTGCCAGCAGCCGCGCGGGACGTGCAGATACGCAGTATTTT.

This chain joins TRBV13 and TRBJ2-7; maybe TRBD2 (5 bases). V gave up 0 bases and J gave up 3 bases, with 9 bases separating them. There are 14 residues in the CDR3. Germline loops: CDR1 PRHDT, CDR2 FYEKMQ (reference sequence). This chain's CDR3 is CASSLGLAVYEQYF. CDR3 sequence (DNA): TGTGCCAGCAGCTTAGGCCTAGCAGTCTACGAGCAGTACTTC.

The V and J genes are TRBV18 and TRBJ1-4; TRBD1 matches 8 bases. The CDR3 is 12 amino acids. V gave up 3 bases and J gave up 10 bases; unmatched junction bases: 1. Germline V gives CDR1 KGHSH, CDR2 LQKENI. In nucleotides, the CDR3 is TGTGCCAGCTCACCCGGACAGGGAAAACTGTTTTTT. It specifies CASSPGQGKLFF.

This chain joins TRBV5-1 and TRBJ2-1; no clear D. This CDR3 comprises 11 residues. Germline CDR1 reads SGHRS; CDR2 reads YFSETQ. Deletions cut 4 bases from V and 8 bases from J, with 7 bases between. As DNA, the CDR3 is TGCGCCAGCAGCGACTTCGATGAGCAGTTCTTC. Translated, it gives CASSDFDEQFF.